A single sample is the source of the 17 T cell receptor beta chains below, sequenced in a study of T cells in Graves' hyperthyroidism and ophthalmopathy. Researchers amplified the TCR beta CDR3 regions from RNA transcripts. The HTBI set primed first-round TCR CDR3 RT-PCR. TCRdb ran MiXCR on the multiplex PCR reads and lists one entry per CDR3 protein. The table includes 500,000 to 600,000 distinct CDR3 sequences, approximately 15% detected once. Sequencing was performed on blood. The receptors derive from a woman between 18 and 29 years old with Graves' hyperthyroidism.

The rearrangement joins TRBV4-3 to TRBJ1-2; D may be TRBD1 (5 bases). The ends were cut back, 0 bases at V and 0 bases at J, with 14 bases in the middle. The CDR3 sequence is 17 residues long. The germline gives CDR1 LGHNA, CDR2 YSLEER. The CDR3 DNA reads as TGCGCCAGCAGCCAAGACGAGGGGACCCATGCTAACTATGGCTACACCTTC. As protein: CASSQDEGTHANYGYTF.

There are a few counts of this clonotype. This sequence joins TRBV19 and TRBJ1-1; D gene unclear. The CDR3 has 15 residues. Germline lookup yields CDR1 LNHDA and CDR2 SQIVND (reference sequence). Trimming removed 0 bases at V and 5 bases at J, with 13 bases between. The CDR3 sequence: CASSIDVRVRTEAFF. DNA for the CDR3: TGTGCCAGTAGTATAGATGTGCGTGTTAGGACTGAAGCTTTCTTT.

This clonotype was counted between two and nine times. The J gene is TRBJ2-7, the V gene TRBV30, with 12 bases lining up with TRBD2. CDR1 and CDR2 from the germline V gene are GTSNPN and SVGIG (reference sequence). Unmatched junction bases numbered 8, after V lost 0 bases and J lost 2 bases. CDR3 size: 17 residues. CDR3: CAWSVGFRLAGAYEQYF. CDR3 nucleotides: TGTGCCTGGAGTGTAGGTTTCCGACTAGCGGGAGCCTACGAGCAGTACTTC.

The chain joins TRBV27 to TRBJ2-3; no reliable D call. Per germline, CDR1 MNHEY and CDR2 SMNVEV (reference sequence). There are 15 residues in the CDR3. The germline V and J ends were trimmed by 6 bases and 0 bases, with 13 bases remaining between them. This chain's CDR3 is CASSRTDTSTDTQYF. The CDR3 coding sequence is TGTGCCAGCAGCCGTACAGATACTAGCACAGATACGCAGTATTTT.

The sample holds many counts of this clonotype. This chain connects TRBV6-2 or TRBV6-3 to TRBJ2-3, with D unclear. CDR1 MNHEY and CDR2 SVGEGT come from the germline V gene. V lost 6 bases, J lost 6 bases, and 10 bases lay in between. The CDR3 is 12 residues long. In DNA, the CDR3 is TGTGCCAGCAGCTCCCGGTCGGATACGCAGTATTTT. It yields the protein CASSSRSDTQYF.

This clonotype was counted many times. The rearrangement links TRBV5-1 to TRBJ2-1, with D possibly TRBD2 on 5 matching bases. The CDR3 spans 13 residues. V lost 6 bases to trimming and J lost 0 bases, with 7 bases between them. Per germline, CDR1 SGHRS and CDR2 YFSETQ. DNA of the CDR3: TGCGCCAGCAAACGGGACTCCTACAATGAGCAGTTCTTC. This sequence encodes CASKRDSYNEQFF.

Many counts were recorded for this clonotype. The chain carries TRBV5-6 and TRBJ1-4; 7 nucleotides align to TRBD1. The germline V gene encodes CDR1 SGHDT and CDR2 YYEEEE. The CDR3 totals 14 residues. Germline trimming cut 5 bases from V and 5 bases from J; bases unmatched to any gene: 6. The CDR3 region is CASRPGQRNEKLFF. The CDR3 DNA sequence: TGTGCCAGCAGGCCGGGACAGCGGAATGAAAAACTGTTTTTT.

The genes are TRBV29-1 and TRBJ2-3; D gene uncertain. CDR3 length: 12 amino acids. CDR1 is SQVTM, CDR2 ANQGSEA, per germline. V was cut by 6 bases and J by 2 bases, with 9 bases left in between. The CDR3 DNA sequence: TGCAGCGTCACCAAGTTCACAGATACGCAGTATTTT. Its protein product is CSVTKFTDTQYF.

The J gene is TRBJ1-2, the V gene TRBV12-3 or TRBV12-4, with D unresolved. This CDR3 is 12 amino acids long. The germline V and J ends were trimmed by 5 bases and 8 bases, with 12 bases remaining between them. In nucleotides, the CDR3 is TGTGCCAGCAGTCGACTCTCTGGGGGCTACACCTTC. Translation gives CASSRLSGGYTF.

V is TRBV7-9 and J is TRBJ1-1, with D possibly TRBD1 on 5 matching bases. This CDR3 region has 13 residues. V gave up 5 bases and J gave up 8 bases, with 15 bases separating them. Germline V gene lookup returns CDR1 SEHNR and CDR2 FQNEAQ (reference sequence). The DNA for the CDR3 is TGTGCCAGCAGCCTCCAGGGTAAAGTGGAAGCTTTCTTT. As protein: CASSLQGKVEAFF.

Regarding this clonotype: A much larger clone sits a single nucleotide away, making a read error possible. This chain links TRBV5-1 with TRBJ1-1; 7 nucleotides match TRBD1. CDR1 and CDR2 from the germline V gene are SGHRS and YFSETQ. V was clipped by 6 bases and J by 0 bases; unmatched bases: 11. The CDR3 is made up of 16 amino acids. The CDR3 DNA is TGCGCCAGCAACGCGCCACAGGGGAAGTTGAACACTGAAGCTTTCTTT. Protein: CASNAPQGKLNTEAFF.

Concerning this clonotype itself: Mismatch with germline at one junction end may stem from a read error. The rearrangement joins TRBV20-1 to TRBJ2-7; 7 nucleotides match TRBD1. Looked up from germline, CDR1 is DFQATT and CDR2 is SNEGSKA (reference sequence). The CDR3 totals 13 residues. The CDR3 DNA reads TGCAGTGCTCGAGACAGGGCGACTTGGGAGCAGTACTTC. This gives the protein CSARDRATWEQYF.

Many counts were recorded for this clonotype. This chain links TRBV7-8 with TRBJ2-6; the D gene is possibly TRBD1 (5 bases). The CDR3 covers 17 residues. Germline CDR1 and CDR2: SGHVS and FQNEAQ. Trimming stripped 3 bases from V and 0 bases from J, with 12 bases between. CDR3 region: CASSLRQMLSGANVLTF. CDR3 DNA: TGTGCCAGCAGCTTGCGACAGATGCTCTCTGGGGCCAACGTCCTGACTTTC.

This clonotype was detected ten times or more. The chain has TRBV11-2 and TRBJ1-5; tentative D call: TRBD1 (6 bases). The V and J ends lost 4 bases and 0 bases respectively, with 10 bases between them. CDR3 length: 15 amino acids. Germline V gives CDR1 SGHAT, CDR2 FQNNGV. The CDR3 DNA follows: TGTGCCAGCAGCTCCGGGACACATAGCAATCAGCCCCAGCATTTT. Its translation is CASSSGTHSNQPQHF.

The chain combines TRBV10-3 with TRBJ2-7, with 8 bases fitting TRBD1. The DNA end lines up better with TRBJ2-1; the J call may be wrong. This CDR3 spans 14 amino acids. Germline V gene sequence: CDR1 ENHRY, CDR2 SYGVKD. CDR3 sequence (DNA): TGTGCCACACACCGGGACAGGATTTCCTACGAGCAGTTCTTC. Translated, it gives CATHRDRISYEQFF.

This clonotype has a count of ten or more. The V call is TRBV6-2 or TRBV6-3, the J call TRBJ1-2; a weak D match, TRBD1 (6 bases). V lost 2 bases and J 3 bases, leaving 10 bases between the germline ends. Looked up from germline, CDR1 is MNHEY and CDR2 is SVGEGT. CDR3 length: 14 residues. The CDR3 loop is CASSYRRQDYGYTF. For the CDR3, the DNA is TGTGCCAGCAGTTACAGGCGACAGGACTATGGCTACACCTTC.

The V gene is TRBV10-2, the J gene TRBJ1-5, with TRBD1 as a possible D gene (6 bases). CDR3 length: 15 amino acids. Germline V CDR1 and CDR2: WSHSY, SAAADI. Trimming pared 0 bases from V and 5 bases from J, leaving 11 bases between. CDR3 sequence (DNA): TGCGCCAGCAGTGAGTCTCGGGGGGGCGATCAGCCCCAGCATTTT. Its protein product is CASSESRGGDQPQHF.